This record covers a single TCR beta chain. This entry comes from a study of blood T cell repertoires in COVID-19. On the study more broadly: The United States, Italy and Spain supplied acute and convalescent COVID-19 samples. Sources were T cells, B-cell-depleted T cells, or PBMCs; the material itself was cDNA or gDNA.

Source study methods: Reference gene primer amplification in the assay estimated nucleated cell counts. Repertoires were generated with immunoSEQ multiplex PCR, while TCRdb's copy carries only in-frame clones and drops some. V, J and clone size are taken as reported in that table, and D and trimming were inferred from the DNA itself. The sample carries a few hundred thousand clones, over 75% recorded once. CDR3 length: 14 residues. V shed 3 bases, J shed 4 bases, and the junction held 5 bases outside the gene matches. The V gene's germline CDR1 is MDHEN and CDR2 SYDVKM. The V call is TRBV28, the J call TRBJ1-2, with 7 nucleotides matching TRBD1. The sample comprised peripheral blood. The TCR sequence derives from a woman aged 45 to 65 who had recovered from COVID-19. In nucleotides, the CDR3 is TGTGCCAGCAGTTTTGCAGGGGGAGTCTATGGCTACACCTTC. This translates into CASSFAGGVYGYTF.